This T cell receptor beta chain was retrieved from a study of PD-L1 blockade in urothelial cancer. Whole-study context: Atezolizumab, begun by patients around 2014, was given at 1,200 mg intravenously every 3 weeks. Patients previously received 0 to 3 chemotherapy regimens.

Only in-frame clones appear in the TCRdb table, and some are missing; sequencing was by immunoSEQ multiplex PCR. Of roughly 130,000 clones in the sample, 65% to 85% were seen once. Time point meaning: pretreatment peripheral blood. The TCR comes from a man aged 50 to 59 with urothelial cancer. Material: PBMCs, obtained around atezolizumab (anti-PD-L1) treatment.

This CDR3 is CASSDSKMRQGWRHEQYF. The CDR3 DNA sequence: TGTGCCAGCAGTGACTCGAAAATGAGACAGGGTTGGCGTCACGAGCAGTACTTC. The V call is TRBV6-4, the J call TRBJ2-7; TRBD1 agrees at 7 bases. This CDR3 spans 18 amino acids. Germline V gene lookup returns CDR1 MRHNA and CDR2 SNTAGT. After removal of 0 bases from V and 5 bases from J, the junction contained 16 bases not matched to a gene.